Shown below are 12 T cell receptor beta chains from a single sample sequenced in a study of blood T cell repertoires in COVID-19. The method was immunoSEQ multiplex PCR; TCRdb's version includes in-frame clones alone and lacks a portion of them. The sample has roughly 200,000 clones, more than 80% seen once. Sequencing used peripheral blood. The receptors here all came from a man between 45 and 60 years old with acute or convalescent COVID-19.

The V gene is TRBV2, the J gene TRBJ1-2, with 9 bases fitting TRBD1. CDR1 is SNHLY, CDR2 FYNNEI, per germline. V lost 6 bases, J lost 2 bases, and 4 bases stayed unmatched. The length of the CDR3 is 14 residues. CDR3 bases: TGTGCCAGCAGACCACAGGGGGCGAACTATGGCTACACCTTC. It encodes CASRPQGANYGYTF.

This chain connects TRBV11-2 to TRBJ1-1; no clear D. The CDR3 is 14 residues long. Germline CDR1 reads SGHAT; CDR2 reads FQNNGV. Trimming left V 1 base short and J 4 bases short, with 10 bases between. The CDR3, as DNA: TGTGCCAGCAGCTTAGTCAGGTCAGGCACTGAAGCTTTCTTT. It translates to CASSLVRSGTEAFF.

The CDR3 DNA sequence: TGTGCCAGCAGTTCCGGACTAGCGGGAGTATCCGAGCAGTACTTC. The encoded protein is CASSSGLAGVSEQYF. The chain uses TRBV2 and TRBJ2-7; 13 bases map to TRBD2. The V gene's germline CDR1 is SNHLY and CDR2 FYNNEI. The J segment lost 6 bases and the V segment lost 5 bases, leaving 7 bases of the junction unmatched. The length of the CDR3 is 15 residues.

This clone was detected only a few times. V usage is TRBV5-6 and J usage is TRBJ2-6; D is ambiguous. This CDR3 has 15 residues. V dropped 1 base and J dropped 6 bases, with 11 bases sitting between them. Per germline, CDR1 SGHDT and CDR2 YYEEEE. The CDR3 DNA follows: TGTGCCAGCAGCTTGACTTATGCGTCGGCCAACGTCCTGACTTTC. Translated: CASSLTYASANVLTF.

The CDR3 region has the DNA TGCAGCGTTGAAGATCTTTTCGGGACAATGGGGTATGGCTACACCTTC. It codes for CSVEDLFGTMGYGYTF. The chain is built from TRBV29-1 and TRBJ1-2, with D maybe TRBD1 (6 bases). The germline V gene encodes CDR1 SQVTM and CDR2 ANQGSEA. The CDR3 length is 16 residues. V was shortened by 0 bases and J by 5 bases, with 19 bases between the two germline ends.

The chain joins TRBV7-3 to TRBJ2-7; the match to TRBD2 covers 9 bases. The junction had 11 bases not matched to a gene; V was cut back by 5 bases and J by 3 bases. The CDR3 runs 16 residues. CDR1 and CDR2 (germline): SGHTA, FQGTGA. The CDR3 spells CASSPSGMGPFYEQYF. CDR3 nucleotide sequence: TGTGCCAGCAGCCCTAGCGGGATGGGCCCTTTCTACGAGCAGTACTTC.

This chain uses TRBV6-6 with TRBJ1-6, with 7 positions matching TRBD1. This CDR3 contains 14 residues. Trimming removed 2 bases from V and 10 bases from J; junction bases left unmatched: 5. CDR1 is MNHNY and CDR2 is SVGAGI in the germline V gene (reference sequence). The CDR3 bases are TGTGCCAGCAGTTACGGGACAGCTTTATCACCCCTCCACTTT. This codes for CASSYGTALSPLHF.

The V gene is TRBV9, the J gene TRBJ1-3; no reliable D call. Germline V gene lookup returns CDR1 SGDLS and CDR2 YYNGEE. The CDR3 length is 15 residues. V was shortened by 0 bases and J by 2 bases, with 9 bases between the two germline ends. This CDR3 is CASSVVEGAGNTIYF. CDR3 nucleotides: TGTGCCAGCAGCGTAGTAGAAGGAGCTGGAAACACCATATATTTT.

The V call is TRBV2, the J call TRBJ2-7, with 8 bases that match TRBD1. V lost 10 bases and J lost 2; bases outside the gene matches: 4. The CDR3 contains 12 residues. From germline, CDR1 is SNHLY and CDR2 FYNNEI. The CDR3: CATGTGPYEQYF. DNA of the CDR3: TGTGCCACCGGGACAGGACCCTACGAGCAGTACTTC.

V gene TRBV4-1 combines with J gene TRBJ1-3; TRBD1 matches at 9 bases. CDR1 and CDR2 (germline): MGHRA, YSYEKL. This CDR3 is 17 amino acids long. V shed 1 base and J 4 bases; nucleotides not matched to a gene: 8. CDR3 sequence: CASSQGLRGQGGNTIYF. The CDR3 coding sequence is TGCGCCAGCAGCCAAGGATTAAGGGGACAGGGCGGAAACACCATATATTTT.

The CDR3 is CASSSRTSGGSNTGELFF. CDR3 coding DNA: TGTGCCAGCAGCTCTCGGACTAGCGGGGGCTCGAACACCGGGGAGCTGTTTTTT. The chain couples TRBV7-3 to TRBJ2-2, with 13 bases identical to TRBD2. The CDR3 contains 18 residues. Looked up from germline, CDR1 is SGHTA and CDR2 is FQGTGA. The trim removed 4 bases at V and 0 bases at J, leaving 5 bases unmatched.

This clone was counted a single time. The chain joins TRBV27 to TRBJ2-7; TRBD2 matches 9 bases. CDR1 and CDR2 (germline): MNHEY, SMNVEV (reference sequence). This CDR3 region has 14 residues. Germline trimming cut 2 bases from V and 4 bases from J; bases unmatched to any gene: 3. The CDR3 nucleotides are TGTGCCAGCAGTTTAACGGCGGGGGGGTACGAGCAGTACGTC. Translation gives CASSLTAGGYEQYV.